This T cell receptor (beta chain) is drawn from a study of OX40 agonist ivuxolimab in advanced cancers. At the level of the study: Every 2 weeks, ivuxolimab was infused into the patients intravenously at between 0.01 and 10 mg/kg.

Profiled with immunoSEQ multiplex PCR; TCRdb holds only in-frame clones, not every one. The top ten hold about 2.6% of the sample, which has 70,000 to 95,000 clones, under 95% seen once. Germline V gene sequence: CDR1 MNHEY, CDR2 SMNVEV (reference sequence). The J segment lost 0 bases and the V segment lost 3 bases, leaving 2 bases of the junction unmatched. This CDR3 contains 14 residues. The clonotype originates from an adult with an advanced solid tumor such as melanoma, head and neck, liver or kidney cancer. The rearrangement uses TRBV27 and TRBJ2-7; 7 bases match TRBD2. The sample consisted of CD4+ or CD8+ T cells sorted from blood, taken in a trial of the OX40 agonist ivuxolimab. This CDR3 is CASSLWTSSYEQYF. CDR3 in DNA: TGTGCCAGCAGTTTGTGGACTAGCTCCTACGAGCAGTACTTC.